The clone carrying this T cell receptor beta chain turned up a few times. As yet, its antigen is unknown. This record comes from a study of beta chain features in type 1 diabetes. Study observations and caveats: Shorter templates may be favored by PCR, equally so in patients and controls.

The study reverse transcribed the entire isolated RNA, so it sequenced expressed TCRB transcripts. Clones were sequenced by immunoSEQ multiplex PCR, and TCRdb holds only the in-frame ones, with some missing. The data hold approximately 340,000 clones, with approximately 16% observed a single time. Germline CDR1 reads KGHSH; CDR2 reads LQKENI. The CDR3 runs to 18 residues. The V and J ends lost 5 bases and 0 bases respectively, with 17 bases between them. This sequence originates from a woman between 18 and 29 years old in good health. This chain connects TRBV18 to TRBJ2-6; possibly TRBD2 for D (5 bases). Sequences were obtained from naive CD4+ T cells from blood. The CDR3 loop reads CASSRPGSMVSGANVLTF. Written as DNA, the CDR3 is TGTGCCAGCTCAAGACCGGGGTCGATGGTCTCTGGGGCCAACGTCCTGACTTTC.